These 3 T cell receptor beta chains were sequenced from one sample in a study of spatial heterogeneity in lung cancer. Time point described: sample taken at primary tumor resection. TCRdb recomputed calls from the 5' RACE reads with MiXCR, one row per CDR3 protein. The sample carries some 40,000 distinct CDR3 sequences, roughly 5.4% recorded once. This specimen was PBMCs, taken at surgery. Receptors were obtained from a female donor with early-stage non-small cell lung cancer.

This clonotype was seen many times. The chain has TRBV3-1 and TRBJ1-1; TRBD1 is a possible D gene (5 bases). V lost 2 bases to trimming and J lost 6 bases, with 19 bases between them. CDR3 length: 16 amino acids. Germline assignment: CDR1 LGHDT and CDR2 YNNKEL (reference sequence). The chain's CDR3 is CASSQLYSGGKSEAFF. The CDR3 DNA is TGTGCCAGCAGCCAATTATACAGTGGGGGTAAGTCTGAAGCTTTCTTT.

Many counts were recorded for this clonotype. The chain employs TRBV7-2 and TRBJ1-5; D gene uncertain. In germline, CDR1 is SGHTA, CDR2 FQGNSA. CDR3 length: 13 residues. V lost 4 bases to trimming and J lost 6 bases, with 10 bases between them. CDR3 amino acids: CASSSPPAQPQHF. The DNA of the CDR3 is TGTGCCAGCAGCTCCCCCCCGGCTCAGCCCCAGCATTTT.

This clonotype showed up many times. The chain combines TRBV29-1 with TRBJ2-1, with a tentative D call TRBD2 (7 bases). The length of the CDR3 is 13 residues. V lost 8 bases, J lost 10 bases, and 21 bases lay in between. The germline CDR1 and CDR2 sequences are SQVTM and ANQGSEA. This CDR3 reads CSYHAAPGGEQFF. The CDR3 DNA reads TGCAGCTACCACGCGGCCCCGGGGGGCGAGCAGTTCTTC.